The 25 T cell receptor beta chains in this list originate from one sample, sequenced in a study of T-cell reconstitution after alpha-beta-depleted transplantation in children. Unique molecular identifiers were used to barcode this TCRbeta library. One entry per CDR3 protein results from TCRdb running MiXCR on the PCR reads. The table has 600,000 to 700,000 distinct CDR3 sequences, 15% to 20% seen once; the top ten hold 0.8% to 1.1%. The source material was PBMCs from the stem cell graft donor, sampled from the stem cell graft. These receptors were obtained from a human donor who donated a stem cell graft to a child with acute myeloid leukemia.

The chain employs TRBV5-5 and TRBJ2-2; 7 nucleotides line up with TRBD1. CDR1 is SGHKS, CDR2 YYEKEE, per germline (reference sequence). With V trimmed by 2 bases and J by 4 bases, 8 bases remained unmatched. CDR3 size: 16 residues. In nucleotides, the CDR3 is TGTGCCAGCAGCTTAACCACAGGGGTTTCCACCGGGGAGCTGTTTTTT. Its translation is CASSLTTGVSTGELFF.

V gene TRBV7-9 combines with J gene TRBJ2-3; 9 bases line up with TRBD2. Germline trimming cut 2 bases from V and 4 bases from J; bases unmatched to any gene: 10. Per the germline V gene, CDR1 is SEHNR and CDR2 is FQNEAQ (reference sequence). CDR3 size: 17 residues. The CDR3 reads CASSLSAGGLSADTQYF. CDR3 nucleotides: TGTGCCAGCAGCTTATCTGCGGGGGGGCTATCCGCAGATACGCAGTATTTT.

This clonotype was observed at least ten times. The chain has TRBV12-3 or TRBV12-4 and TRBJ1-3; D remains ambiguous. CDR3 size: 17 residues. Trimming removed 0 bases at V and 0 bases at J, with 12 bases between. For the CDR3, the DNA is TGTGCCAGCAGTTTAGCGCTAGGGCAGTCCTCTGGAAACACCATATATTTT. Protein sequence: CASSLALGQSSGNTIYF.

There are a few counts of this clonotype. The chain links TRBV29-1 to TRBJ2-5; 9 bases match TRBD1. Germline V gives CDR1 SQVTM, CDR2 ANQGSEA. The CDR3 has 13 residues. The junction had 6 bases not matched to a gene; V was cut back by 6 bases and J by 4 bases. This chain's CDR3 is CSVAGQGGETQYF. The CDR3 DNA follows: TGCAGCGTGGCGGGACAGGGAGGAGAGACCCAGTACTTC.

This chain joins TRBV28 and TRBJ2-7; D could derive from TRBD1 or TRBD2 (5 bases each). CDR1 is MDHEN, CDR2 SYDVKM, per germline. V was shortened by 5 bases and J by 3 bases, with 17 bases between the two germline ends. This CDR3 region has 15 residues. CDR3 sequence (DNA): TGTGCCAGCAGTGCCAGGGCCCCAACTAGCTACGAGCAGTACGTC. Translation: CASSARAPTSYEQYV.

In its sample, this clonotype was seen many times. The V gene is TRBV5-1, the J gene TRBJ2-5, with 9 nucleotides matching TRBD1. The ends lost 1 base at V and 5 bases at J; junction bases unmatched: 6. The CDR3 is made up of 15 amino acids. Germline CDR1 reads SGHRS; CDR2 reads YFSETQ. The CDR3 nucleotides read TGCGCCAGCAGCTTGACAGGGGGCATTTCGGAGACCCAGTACTTC. Encoded protein: CASSLTGGISETQYF.

The V call is TRBV6-1, the J call TRBJ1-2, with D unresolved. The V end was cut by 4 bases, the J end by 8 bases, with 11 bases between. Germline values: CDR1 MNHNS, CDR2 SASEGT. The CDR3 has 12 residues. CDR3 sequence: CASSVLQRGYTF. CDR3 bases: TGTGCCAGCAGTGTACTTCAGCGGGGCTACACCTTC.

This clonotype was counted at least ten times. This chain links TRBV5-6 with TRBJ2-1; D is undetermined. Germline V lookup: CDR1 SGHDT, CDR2 YYEEEE. Deletions cut 3 bases from V and 4 bases from J, with 8 bases between. The CDR3 runs to 13 residues. The CDR3 loop reads CASSYTTYNEQFF. CDR3 sequence (DNA): TGTGCCAGCAGCTATACTACTTACAATGAGCAGTTCTTC.

Ten or more counts support this clonotype. For the CDR3, the DNA is TGCAGCGTGAGCAGTGATGGCTACACCTTC. Residues: CSVSSDGYTF. This chain uses TRBV29-1 with TRBJ1-2; D unresolved. Trimming cost V 6 bases and J 6 bases, with 8 bases left between them. The CDR3 has 10 amino acids. Germline lookup yields CDR1 SQVTM and CDR2 ANQGSEA. The whole variable domain, remainder taken from reference TRBV29-1 and TRBJ1-2, is SAVISQKPSRDICQRGTSLTIQCQVDSQVTMMFWYRQQPGQSLTLIATANQGSEATYESGFVIDKFPISRPNLTFSTLTVSNMSPEDSSIYLCSVSSDGYTFGSGTRLTVV.

The CDR3 DNA reads TGTGCCAGCAGCGGGACCCTCTACACCTTC. Encoded protein: CASSGTLYTF. The chain couples TRBV9 to TRBJ1-2; no reliable D call. Trimming cost V 3 bases and J 10 bases, with 7 bases left between them. This CDR3 has 10 amino acids. Germline V lookup: CDR1 SGDLS, CDR2 YYNGEE. Based on the CDR3 plus reference TRBV9 and TRBJ1-2, the full variable domain is DSGVTQTPKHLITATGQRVTLRCSPRSGDLSVYWYQQSLDQGLQFLIQYYNGEERAKGNILERFSAQQFPDLHSELNLSSLELGDSALYFCASSGTLYTFGSGTRLTVV.

This clonotype was counted at least ten times. The rearrangement links TRBV7-2 to TRBJ2-1; possibly TRBD1 for D (6 bases). CDR1 and CDR2 (germline): SGHTA, FQGNSA. The V end was cut by 4 bases, the J end by 3 bases, with 10 bases between. The CDR3 loop spans 14 amino acids. The CDR3 loop reads CASSSGQNYNEQFF. The CDR3 DNA is TGTGCCAGCAGCTCCGGACAGAACTACAATGAGCAGTTCTTC.

In regard to this clonotype: One base away lies a much larger clone, so this may be a sequencing read error. The chain is built from TRBV29-1 and TRBJ1-5; 8 bases line up with TRBD1. With 4 bases clipped from V and 2 bases from J, the junction kept 4 bases outside the gene matches. Germline assignment: CDR1 SQVTM and CDR2 ANQGSEA. This CDR3 is 14 amino acids long. CDR3 coding DNA: TGCAGCGTTGCCGGGACAGGCCGCAATCAGCCCCAGCATTTT. Its translation: CSVAGTGRNQPQHF.

This clonotype has at least ten counts. The CDR3 loop reads CASSWTSGSYEQYF. The CDR3 DNA reads TGTGCCAGCAGTTGGACTAGCGGATCCTACGAGCAGTACTTC. The rearrangement uses TRBV5-6 and TRBJ2-7, with 10 bases that match TRBD2. The V gene end was trimmed by 5 bases and the J gene end by 1 base; junction bases not matched to a gene: 3. This CDR3 is built from 14 residues. CDR1 and CDR2 (germline): SGHDT, YYEEEE.

This clonotype came up many times. The CDR3 sequence: CSASGQGHGYTF. CDR3 coding DNA: TGCAGTGCGTCGGGACAGGGACATGGCTACACCTTC. This sequence joins TRBV20-1 and TRBJ1-2, with TRBD1 identical over 9 bases. This CDR3 has 12 amino acids. V shed 6 bases and J 6 bases; nucleotides not matched to a gene: 5. Germline values: CDR1 DFQATT, CDR2 SNEGSKA (reference sequence).

The table lists this clonotype with many counts. The rearrangement uses TRBV29-1 and TRBJ2-2; perhaps TRBD2 as D (6 bases). CDR1 and CDR2 (germline): SQVTM, ANQGSEA. CDR3 size: 15 residues. The ends were cut back, 1 base at V and 5 bases at J, with 14 bases in the middle. CDR3 DNA: TGCAGCGTTGAAGCACCGGGACTCGCAACCGGGGAGCTGTTTTTT. It codes for CSVEAPGLATGELFF.

This clonotype has more than one count but fewer than ten. This sequence joins TRBV13 and TRBJ1-1; no firm D call. This CDR3 has 14 amino acids. Germline loops: CDR1 PRHDT, CDR2 FYEKMQ (reference sequence). With 5 bases removed from V and 5 bases from J, the gap between germline ends came to 15 bases. This chain's CDR3 is CASSLFTGLTEAFF. In DNA form, the CDR3 reads TGTGCCAGCAGCCTTTTTACGGGGTTAACTGAAGCTTTCTTT.

This clonotype has ten or more counts. This chain uses TRBV7-9 with TRBJ2-7, with D unresolved. The germline gives CDR1 SEHNR, CDR2 FQNEAQ (reference sequence). This CDR3 has 12 residues. V lost 1 base, J lost 5 bases, and 6 bases lay in between. CDR3 loop: CASSLEGDEQYF. CDR3 DNA: TGTGCCAGCAGCTTAGAGGGTGACGAGCAGTACTTC.

This chain links TRBV28 with TRBJ2-7; 9 positions match TRBD1. Germline-derived CDR1 and CDR2 are MDHEN and SYDVKM. This CDR3 spans 15 amino acids. Trimming cost V 3 bases and J 2 bases; bases outside gene matches: 5. As DNA, the CDR3 is TGTGCCAGCAGTTTCCGGGACAGGGAGACCTACGAGCAGTACTTC. Translating it yields CASSFRDRETYEQYF.

This clonotype has just a few counts. The V gene is TRBV12-3 or TRBV12-4, the J gene TRBJ2-7, with 11 bases lining up with TRBD1. The junction had 5 bases not matched to a gene; V was cut back by 2 bases and J by 5 bases. This CDR3 contains 15 residues. The CDR3 DNA reads as TGTGCCAGCAGTTTAACCGGGACAGGGGGTAACGAGCAGTACGTC. It codes for CASSLTGTGGNEQYV.

This clonotype was seen ten or more times. This chain links TRBV7-2 with TRBJ1-1, with D uncertain. V lost 3 bases to trimming and J lost 8 bases, with 7 bases between them. The CDR3 loop spans 11 amino acids. Per the germline V gene, CDR1 is SGHTA and CDR2 is FQGNSA. The DNA for the CDR3 is TGTGCCAGCAGCTTGGGGTGGGAAGCTTTCTTT. It codes for CASSLGWEAFF. Supplemented by reference TRBV7-2 and TRBJ1-1, the full variable domain reads GAGVSQSPSNKVTEKGKDVELRCDPISGHTALYWYRQSLGQGLEFLIYFQGNSAPDKSGLPSDRFSAERTGGSVSTLTIQRTQQEDSAVYLCASSLGWEAFFGQGTRLTVV.

This clonotype was counted a few times. V and J are TRBV4-1 and TRBJ1-3; unclear D gene. Trimming shortened V by 4 bases and J by 0 bases, and 13 bases separated the two germline ends. This CDR3 has 16 residues. Per the germline V gene, CDR1 is MGHRA and CDR2 is YSYEKL. Written as DNA, the CDR3 is TGCGCCAGCAGCCGAAGAGCATCGCTCTCTGGAAACACCATATATTTT. Protein sequence: CASSRRASLSGNTIYF.

The genes are TRBV9 and TRBJ2-7; possible D gene TRBD1, 6 bases. The ends were cut back, 0 bases at V and 2 bases at J, with 9 bases in the middle. The CDR3 length is 14 residues. The germline V gene has CDR1 SGDLS and CDR2 YYNGEE. The CDR3 region is CASSVGTAAYEQYF. In DNA, the CDR3 is TGTGCCAGCAGCGTAGGGACAGCAGCCTACGAGCAGTACTTC.

This clonotype was picked up one time. A much larger clonotype is one base distant, so this may be a read error. The chain employs TRBV29-1 and TRBJ1-2; 9 bases fit TRBD1. The CDR3 has 13 residues. The germline CDR1 and CDR2 sequences are SQVTM and ANQGSEA. The CDR3 here is CSVDGQGLGGYSF. The CDR3, as DNA: TGCAGCGTAGACGGACAGGGGTTAGGTGGCTACTCCTTC.

The chain links TRBV20-1 to TRBJ1-1; D remains unclear. Trimming shortened V by 0 bases and J by 8 bases, and 13 bases separated the two germline ends. Germline V gene data show CDR1 as DFQATT and CDR2 as SNEGSKA (reference sequence). There are 13 residues in the CDR3. This CDR3 reads CSARDSIPPEAFF. The DNA for the CDR3 is TGCAGTGCTAGAGATTCGATCCCCCCCGAAGCTTTCTTT.

This clonotype has at least ten counts. J is TRBJ2-1 and V is TRBV20-1; D perhaps matches TRBD1 (6 bases). Germline values: CDR1 DFQATT, CDR2 SNEGSKA (reference sequence). Trimming took off 3 bases at V and 3 bases at J, with 12 bases between the two ends. CDR3 length: 14 residues. The CDR3 DNA reads TGCAGTGCTAGGCACCGGGACAACTACAATGAGCAGTTCTTC. Protein: CSARHRDNYNEQFF.